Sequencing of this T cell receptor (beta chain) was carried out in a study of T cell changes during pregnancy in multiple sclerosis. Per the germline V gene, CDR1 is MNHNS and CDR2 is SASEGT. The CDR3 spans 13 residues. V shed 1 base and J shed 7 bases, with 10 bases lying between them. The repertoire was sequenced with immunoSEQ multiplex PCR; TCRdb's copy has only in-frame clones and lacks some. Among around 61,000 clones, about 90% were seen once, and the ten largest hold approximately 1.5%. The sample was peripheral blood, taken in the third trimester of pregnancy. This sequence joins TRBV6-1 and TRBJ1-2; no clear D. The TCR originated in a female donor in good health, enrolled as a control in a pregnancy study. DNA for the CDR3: TGTGCCAGCAGTGAAGGAGGGCGCTCTGGCTACACCTTC. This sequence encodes CASSEGGRSGYTF.